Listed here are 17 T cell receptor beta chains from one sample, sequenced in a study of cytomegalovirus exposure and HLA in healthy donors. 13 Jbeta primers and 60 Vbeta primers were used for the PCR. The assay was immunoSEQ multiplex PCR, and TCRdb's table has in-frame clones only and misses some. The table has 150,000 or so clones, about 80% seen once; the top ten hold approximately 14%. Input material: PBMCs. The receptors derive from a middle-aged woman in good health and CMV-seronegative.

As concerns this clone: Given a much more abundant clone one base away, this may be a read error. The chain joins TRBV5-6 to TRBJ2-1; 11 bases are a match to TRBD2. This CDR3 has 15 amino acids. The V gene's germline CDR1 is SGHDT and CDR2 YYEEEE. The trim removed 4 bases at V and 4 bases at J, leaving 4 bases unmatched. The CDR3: CASSPGLADYNEQFF. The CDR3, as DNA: TGTGCCAGCAGCCCGGGACTAGCGGATTACAATGAGCAGTTCTTC.

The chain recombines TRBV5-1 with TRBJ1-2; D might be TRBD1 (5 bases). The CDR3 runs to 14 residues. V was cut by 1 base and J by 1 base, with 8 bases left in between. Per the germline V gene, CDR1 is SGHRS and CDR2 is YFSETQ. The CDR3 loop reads CASSLPQGNYGYTF. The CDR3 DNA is TGCGCCAGCAGCTTGCCCCAGGGTAACTATGGCTACACCTTC.

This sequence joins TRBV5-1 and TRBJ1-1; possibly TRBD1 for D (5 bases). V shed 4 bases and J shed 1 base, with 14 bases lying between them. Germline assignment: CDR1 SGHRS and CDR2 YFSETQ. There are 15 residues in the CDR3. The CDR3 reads CASSPGPAPNTEAFF. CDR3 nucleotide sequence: TGCGCCAGCAGCCCAGGGCCGGCCCCGAACACTGAAGCTTTCTTT.

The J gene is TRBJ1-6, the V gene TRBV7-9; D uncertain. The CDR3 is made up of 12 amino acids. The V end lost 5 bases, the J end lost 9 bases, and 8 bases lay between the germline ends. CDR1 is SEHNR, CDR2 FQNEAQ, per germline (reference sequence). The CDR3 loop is CASSRETSPLHF. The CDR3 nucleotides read TGTGCCAGCAGCCGGGAGACTTCACCCCTCCACTTT.

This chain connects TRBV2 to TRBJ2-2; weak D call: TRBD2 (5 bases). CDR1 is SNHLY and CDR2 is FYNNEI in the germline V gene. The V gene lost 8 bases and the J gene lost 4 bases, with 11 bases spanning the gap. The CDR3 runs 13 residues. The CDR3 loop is CASGFEGTGELFF. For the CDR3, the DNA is TGTGCCAGCGGATTCGAGGGCACCGGGGAGCTGTTTTTT.

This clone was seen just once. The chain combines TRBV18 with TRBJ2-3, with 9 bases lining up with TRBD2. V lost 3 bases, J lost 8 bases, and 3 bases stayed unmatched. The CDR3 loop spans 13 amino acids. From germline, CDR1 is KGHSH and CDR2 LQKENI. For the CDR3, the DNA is TGTGCCAGCTCACCCGGAGCGGGAGGTACGCAGTATTTT. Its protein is CASSPGAGGTQYF. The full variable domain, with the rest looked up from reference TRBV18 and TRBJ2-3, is NAGVMQNPRHLVRRRGQEARLRCSPMKGHSHVYWYRQLPEEGLKFMVYLQKENIIDESGMPKERFSAEFPKEGPSILRIQQVVRGDSAAYFCASSPGAGGTQYFGPGTRLTVL.

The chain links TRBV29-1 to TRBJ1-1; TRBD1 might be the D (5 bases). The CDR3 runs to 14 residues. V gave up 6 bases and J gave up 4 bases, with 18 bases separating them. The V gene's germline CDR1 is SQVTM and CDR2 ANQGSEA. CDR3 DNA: TGCAGCGTGGGGATAGGGGCAGGCGGCACTGAAGCTTTCTTT. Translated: CSVGIGAGGTEAFF.

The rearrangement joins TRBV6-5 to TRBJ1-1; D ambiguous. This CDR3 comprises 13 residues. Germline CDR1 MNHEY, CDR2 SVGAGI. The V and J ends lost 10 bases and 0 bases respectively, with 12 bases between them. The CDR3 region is CATAISLNTEAFF. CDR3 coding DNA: TGTGCCACAGCAATTAGCCTGAACACTGAAGCTTTCTTT.

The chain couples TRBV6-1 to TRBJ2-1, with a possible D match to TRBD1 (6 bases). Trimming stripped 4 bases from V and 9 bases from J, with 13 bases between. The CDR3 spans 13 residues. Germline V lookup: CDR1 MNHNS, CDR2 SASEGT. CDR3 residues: CASSAGTPLEQFF. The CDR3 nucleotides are TGTGCCAGCAGTGCCGGGACACCCCTTGAGCAGTTCTTC.

The CDR3, as DNA: TGTGCCAGCAGTGTCACATGGGGGGGAGATGGTGACTATGGCTACACCTTC. Amino acids: CASSVTWGGDGDYGYTF. This chain uses TRBV6-1 with TRBJ1-2; maybe TRBD1 (5 bases). Germline V gene sequence: CDR1 MNHNS, CDR2 SASEGT. The CDR3 covers 17 residues. Trimming stripped 4 bases from V and 3 bases from J, with 21 bases between.

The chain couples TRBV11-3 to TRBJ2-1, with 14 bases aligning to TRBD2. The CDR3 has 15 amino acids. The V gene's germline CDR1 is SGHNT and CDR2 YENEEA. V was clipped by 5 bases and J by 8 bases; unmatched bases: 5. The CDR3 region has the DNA TGTGCCAGCAGCCCTGGACTAGCGGGGGGAGATGAGCAGTTCTTC. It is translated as CASSPGLAGGDEQFF.

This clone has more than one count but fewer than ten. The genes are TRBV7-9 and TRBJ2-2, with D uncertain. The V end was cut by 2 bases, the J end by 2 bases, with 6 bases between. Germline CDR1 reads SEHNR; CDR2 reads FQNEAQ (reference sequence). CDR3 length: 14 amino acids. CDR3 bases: TGTGCCAGCAGCTTAACGGGTAACACCGGGGAGCTGTTTTTT. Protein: CASSLTGNTGELFF.

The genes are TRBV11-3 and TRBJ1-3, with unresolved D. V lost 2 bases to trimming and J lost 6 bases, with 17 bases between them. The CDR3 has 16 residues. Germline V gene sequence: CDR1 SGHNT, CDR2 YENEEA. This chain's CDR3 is CASSLFRRGVVNTIYF. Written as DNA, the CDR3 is TGTGCCAGCAGCTTATTTCGTCGAGGTGTTGTAAACACCATATATTTT.

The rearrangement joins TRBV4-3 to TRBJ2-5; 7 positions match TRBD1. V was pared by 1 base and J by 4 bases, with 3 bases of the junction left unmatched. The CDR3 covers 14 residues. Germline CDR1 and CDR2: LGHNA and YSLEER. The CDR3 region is CASSQGTGRETQYF. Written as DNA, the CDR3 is TGCGCCAGCAGCCAAGGGACAGGTAGAGAGACCCAGTACTTC.

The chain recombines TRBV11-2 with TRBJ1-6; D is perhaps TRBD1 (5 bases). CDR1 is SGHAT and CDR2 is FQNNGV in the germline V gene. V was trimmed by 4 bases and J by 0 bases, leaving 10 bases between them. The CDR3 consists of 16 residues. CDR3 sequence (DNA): TGTGCCAGCAGCTACGGGGGGAGCTCCTATAATTCACCCCTCCACTTT. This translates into CASSYGGSSYNSPLHF.

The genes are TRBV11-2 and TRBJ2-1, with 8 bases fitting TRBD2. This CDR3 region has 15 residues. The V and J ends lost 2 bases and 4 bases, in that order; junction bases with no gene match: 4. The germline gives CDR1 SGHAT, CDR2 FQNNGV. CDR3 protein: CASSLLAGRYNEQFF. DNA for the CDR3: TGTGCCAGCAGCTTACTAGCGGGTCGATACAATGAGCAGTTCTTC.

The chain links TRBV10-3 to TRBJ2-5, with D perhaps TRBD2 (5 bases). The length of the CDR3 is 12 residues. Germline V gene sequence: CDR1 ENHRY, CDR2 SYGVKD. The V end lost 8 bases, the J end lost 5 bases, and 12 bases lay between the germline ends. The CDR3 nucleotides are TGTGCCATCGGAAACCGCGGGGAGACCCAGTACTTC. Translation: CAIGNRGETQYF.